The TCR beta chain under discussion was sequenced for a study of T cells in Graves' hyperthyroidism and ophthalmopathy. Trimming cost V 5 bases and J 4 bases; bases outside gene matches: 10. In germline, CDR1 is DFQATT, CDR2 SNEGSKA (reference sequence). The CDR3 has 15 residues. In its sample, this clonotype was seen a few times. The source material, RNA transcripts, was used to amplify TCR beta CDR3 regions. HTBI primers were the set used in a first-round RT-PCR of the TCR CDR3. Using its own MiXCR run on the multiplex PCR reads, TCRdb lists one record per CDR3 protein. The data contain under 400,000 distinct CDR3 sequences, approximately 15% of them singletons.

The source material was blood. The V call is TRBV20-1, the J call TRBJ2-3; 9 nucleotides line up with TRBD2. This receptor was obtained from a woman aged 60-75 years with Graves' hyperthyroidism. For the CDR3, the DNA is TGCAGTGCTGGGCTTTATAGCGGGAGCTCAGATACGCAGTATTTT. It is translated as CSAGLYSGSSDTQYF.